Given below is one TCR beta chain in context. Stated treatment: oral pan-JAK inhibitor, 5-10 mg twice daily. The ends were cut back, 4 bases at V and 5 bases at J, with 17 bases in the middle. The CDR3 spans 15 residues. Germline V CDR1 and CDR2: SNHLY, FYNNEI. This sample is part of a study of CD8+ T cells in alopecia areata. TCR sequencing used cDNA made by reverse transcription of extracted RNA. Profiled with immunoSEQ multiplex PCR; TCRdb holds only in-frame clones, not every one. The repertoire holds about 210,000 clones, with approximately 45% as singletons. V and J are TRBV2 and TRBJ2-5; D is possibly TRBD1 (6 bases). The specimen comprised CD4+ T cells sorted from blood, sampled between weeks 36 and 40, from a patient treated with tofacitinib. The receptor comes from a human donor with alopecia areata. The CDR3 coding sequence is TGTGCCAGCAGTGTGCAGGGGACCTCCGCGGAGACCCAGTACTTC. Translation: CASSVQGTSAETQYF.